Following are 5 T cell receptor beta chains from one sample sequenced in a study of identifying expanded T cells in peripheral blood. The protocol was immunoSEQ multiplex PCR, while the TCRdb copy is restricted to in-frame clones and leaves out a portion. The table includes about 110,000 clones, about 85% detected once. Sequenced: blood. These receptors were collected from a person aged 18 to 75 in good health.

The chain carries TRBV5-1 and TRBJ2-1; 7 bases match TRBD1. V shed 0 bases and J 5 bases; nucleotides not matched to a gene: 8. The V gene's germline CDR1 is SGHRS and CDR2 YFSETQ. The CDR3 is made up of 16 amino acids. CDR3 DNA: TGCGCCAGCAGCTTGGAGGCTGGGGGACAGCACAATGAGCAGTTCTTC. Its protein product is CASSLEAGGQHNEQFF.

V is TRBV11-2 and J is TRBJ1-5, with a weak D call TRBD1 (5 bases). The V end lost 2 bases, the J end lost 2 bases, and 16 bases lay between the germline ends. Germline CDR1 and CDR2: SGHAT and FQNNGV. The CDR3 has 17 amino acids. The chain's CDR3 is CASSLYFGGGGNQPQHF. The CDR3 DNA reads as TGTGCCAGCAGCTTATATTTTGGGGGAGGGGGCAATCAGCCCCAGCATTTT.

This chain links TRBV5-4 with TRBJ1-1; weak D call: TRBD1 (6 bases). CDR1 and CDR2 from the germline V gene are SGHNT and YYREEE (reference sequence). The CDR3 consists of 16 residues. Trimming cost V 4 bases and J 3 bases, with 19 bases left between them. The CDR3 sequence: CASSRGGGSADTEAFF. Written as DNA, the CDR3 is TGTGCCAGCAGCCGAGGGGGGGGGTCCGCCGACACTGAAGCTTTCTTT.

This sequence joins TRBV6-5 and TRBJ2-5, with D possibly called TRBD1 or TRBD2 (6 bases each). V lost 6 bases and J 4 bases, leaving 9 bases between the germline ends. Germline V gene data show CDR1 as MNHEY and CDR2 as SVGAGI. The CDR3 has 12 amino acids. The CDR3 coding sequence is TGTGCCAGCAGAGGGGGGACAGAGACCCAGTACTTC. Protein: CASRGGTETQYF.

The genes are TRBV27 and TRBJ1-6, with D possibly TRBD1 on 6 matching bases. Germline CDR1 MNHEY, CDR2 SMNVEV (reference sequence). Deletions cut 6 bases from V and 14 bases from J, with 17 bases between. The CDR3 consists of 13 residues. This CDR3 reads CASSVYRVSALHF. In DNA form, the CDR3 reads TGTGCCAGCAGCGTATACAGGGTCTCGGCCCTCCACTTT.